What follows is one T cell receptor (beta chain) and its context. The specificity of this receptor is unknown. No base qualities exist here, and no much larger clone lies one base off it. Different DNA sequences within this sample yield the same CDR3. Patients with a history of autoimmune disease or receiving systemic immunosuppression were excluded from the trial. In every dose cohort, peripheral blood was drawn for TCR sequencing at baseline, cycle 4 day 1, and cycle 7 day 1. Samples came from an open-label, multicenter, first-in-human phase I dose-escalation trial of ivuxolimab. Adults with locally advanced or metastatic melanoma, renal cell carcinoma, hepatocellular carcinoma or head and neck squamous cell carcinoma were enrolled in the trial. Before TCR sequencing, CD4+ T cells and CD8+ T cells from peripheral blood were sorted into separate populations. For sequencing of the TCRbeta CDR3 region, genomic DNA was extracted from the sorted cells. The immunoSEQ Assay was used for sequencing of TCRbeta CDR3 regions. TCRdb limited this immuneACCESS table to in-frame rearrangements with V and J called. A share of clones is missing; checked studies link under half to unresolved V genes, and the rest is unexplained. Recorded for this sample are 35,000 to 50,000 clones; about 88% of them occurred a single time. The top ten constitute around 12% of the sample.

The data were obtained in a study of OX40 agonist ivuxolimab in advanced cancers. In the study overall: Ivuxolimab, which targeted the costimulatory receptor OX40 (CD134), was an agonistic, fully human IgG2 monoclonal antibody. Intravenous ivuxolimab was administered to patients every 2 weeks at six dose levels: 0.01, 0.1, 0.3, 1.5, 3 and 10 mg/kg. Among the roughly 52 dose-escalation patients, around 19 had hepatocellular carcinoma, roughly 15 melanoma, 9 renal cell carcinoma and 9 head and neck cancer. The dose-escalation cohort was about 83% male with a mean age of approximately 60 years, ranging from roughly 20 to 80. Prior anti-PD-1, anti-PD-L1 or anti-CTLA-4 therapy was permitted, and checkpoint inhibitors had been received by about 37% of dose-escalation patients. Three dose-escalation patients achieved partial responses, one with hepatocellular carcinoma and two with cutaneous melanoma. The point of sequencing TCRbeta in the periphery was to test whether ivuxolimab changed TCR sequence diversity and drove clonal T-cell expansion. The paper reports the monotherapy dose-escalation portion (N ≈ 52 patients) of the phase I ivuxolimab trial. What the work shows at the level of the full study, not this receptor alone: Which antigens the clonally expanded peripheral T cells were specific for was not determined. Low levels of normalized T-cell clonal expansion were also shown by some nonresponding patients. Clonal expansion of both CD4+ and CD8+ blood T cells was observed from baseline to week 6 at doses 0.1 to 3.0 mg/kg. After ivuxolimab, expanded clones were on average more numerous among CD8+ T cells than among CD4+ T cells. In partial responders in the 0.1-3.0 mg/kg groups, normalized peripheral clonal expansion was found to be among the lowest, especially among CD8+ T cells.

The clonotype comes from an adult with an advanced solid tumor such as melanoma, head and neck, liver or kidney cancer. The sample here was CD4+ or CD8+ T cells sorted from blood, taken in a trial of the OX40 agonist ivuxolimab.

In nucleotides, the sequence is TGCGCCAGCAGTGCACCTCAAGAGACCCAGTACTTC. This sequence encodes CASSAPQETQYF. The V and J segments used are TRBV10-2 and TRBJ2-5; confidence is insufficient to name the D gene. Reading the germline V gene gives CDR1 WSHSY and CDR2 SAAADI. The CDR3 numbers 12 residues from cysteine through phenylalanine. Of all the DNA, just the CDR3 is kept, 36 bases in frame from base 1. The junction shows trimming of 4 bases on V and 2 bases on J, plus 5 bases between the germline ends.